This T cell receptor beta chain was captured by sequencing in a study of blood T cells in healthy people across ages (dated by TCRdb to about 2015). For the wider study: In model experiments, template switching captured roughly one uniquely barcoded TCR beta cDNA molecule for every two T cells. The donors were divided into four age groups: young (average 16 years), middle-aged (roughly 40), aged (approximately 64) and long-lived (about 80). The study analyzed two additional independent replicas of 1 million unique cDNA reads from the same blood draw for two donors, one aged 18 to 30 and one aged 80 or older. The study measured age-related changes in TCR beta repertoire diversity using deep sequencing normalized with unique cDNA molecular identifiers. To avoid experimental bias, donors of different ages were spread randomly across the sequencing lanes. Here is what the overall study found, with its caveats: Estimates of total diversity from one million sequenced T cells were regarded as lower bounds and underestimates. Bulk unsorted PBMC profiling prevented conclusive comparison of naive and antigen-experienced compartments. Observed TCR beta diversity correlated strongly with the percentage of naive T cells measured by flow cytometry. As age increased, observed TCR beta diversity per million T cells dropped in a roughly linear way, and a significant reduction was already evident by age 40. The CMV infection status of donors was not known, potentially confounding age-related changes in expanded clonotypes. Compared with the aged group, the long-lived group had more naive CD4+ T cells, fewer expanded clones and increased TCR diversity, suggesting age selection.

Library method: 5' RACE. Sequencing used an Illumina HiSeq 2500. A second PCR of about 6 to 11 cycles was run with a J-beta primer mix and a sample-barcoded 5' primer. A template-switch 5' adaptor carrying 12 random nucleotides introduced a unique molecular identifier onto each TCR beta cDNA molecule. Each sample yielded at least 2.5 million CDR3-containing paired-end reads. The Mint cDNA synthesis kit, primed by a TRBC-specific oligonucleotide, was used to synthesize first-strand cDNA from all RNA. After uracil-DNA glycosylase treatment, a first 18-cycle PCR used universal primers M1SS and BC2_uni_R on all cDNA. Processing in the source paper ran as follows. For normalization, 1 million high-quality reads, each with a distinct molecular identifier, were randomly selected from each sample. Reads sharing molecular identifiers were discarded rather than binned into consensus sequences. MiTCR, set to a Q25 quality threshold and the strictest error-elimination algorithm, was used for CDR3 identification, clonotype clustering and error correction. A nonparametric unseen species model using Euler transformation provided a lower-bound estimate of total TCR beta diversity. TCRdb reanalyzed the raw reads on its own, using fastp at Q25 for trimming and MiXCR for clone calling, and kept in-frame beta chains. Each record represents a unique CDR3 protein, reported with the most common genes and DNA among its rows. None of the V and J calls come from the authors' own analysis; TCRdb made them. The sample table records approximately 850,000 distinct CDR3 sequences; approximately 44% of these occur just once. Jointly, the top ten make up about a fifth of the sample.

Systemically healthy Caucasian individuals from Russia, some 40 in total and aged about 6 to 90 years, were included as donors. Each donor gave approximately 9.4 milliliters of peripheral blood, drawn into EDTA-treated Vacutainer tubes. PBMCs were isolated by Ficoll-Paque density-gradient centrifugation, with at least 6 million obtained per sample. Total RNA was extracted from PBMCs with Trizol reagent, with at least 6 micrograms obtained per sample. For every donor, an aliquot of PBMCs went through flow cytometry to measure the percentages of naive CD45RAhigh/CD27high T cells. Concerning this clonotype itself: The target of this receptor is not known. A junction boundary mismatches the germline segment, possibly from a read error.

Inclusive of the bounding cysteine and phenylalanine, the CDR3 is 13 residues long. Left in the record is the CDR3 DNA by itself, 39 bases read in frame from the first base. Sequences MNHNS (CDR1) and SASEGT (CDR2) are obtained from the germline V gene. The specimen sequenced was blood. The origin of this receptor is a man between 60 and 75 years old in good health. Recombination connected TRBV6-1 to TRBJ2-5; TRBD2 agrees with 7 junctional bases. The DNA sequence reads TGTGCCAGCAGCCGGGACTACCAAGAGGCCCAGTACTTC. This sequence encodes CASSRDYQEAQYF.